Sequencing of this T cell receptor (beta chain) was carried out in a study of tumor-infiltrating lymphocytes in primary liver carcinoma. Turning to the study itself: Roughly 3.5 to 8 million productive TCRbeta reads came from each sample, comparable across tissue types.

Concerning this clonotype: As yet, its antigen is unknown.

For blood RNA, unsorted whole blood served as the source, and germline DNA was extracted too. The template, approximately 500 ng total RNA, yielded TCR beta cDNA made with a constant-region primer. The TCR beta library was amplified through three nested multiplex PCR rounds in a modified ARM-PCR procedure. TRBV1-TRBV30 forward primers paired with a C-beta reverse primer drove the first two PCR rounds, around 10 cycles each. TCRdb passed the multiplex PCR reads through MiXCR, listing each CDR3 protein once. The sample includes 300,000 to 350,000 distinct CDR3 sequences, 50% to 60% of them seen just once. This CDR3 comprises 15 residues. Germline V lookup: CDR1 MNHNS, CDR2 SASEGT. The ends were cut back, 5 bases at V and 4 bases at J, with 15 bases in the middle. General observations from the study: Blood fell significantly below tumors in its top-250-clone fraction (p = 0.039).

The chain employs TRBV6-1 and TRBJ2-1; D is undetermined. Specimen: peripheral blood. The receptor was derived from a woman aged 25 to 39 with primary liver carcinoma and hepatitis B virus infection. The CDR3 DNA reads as TGTGCCAGCAGTCAATGGACGGACGCATACAATGAGCAGTTCTTC. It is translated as CASSQWTDAYNEQFF.